The TCR beta chain described here comes from a study of blood T cell repertoires in COVID-19. The CDR3 has 15 amino acids. The V gene's germline CDR1 is LGHDT and CDR2 YNNKEL (reference sequence). V was cut by 3 bases and J by 11 bases, with 17 bases left in between. Method: immunoSEQ multiplex PCR; TCRdb's copy keeps in-frame clones and lacks some. The top ten clones hold about 1.1% of a sample with about 430,000 clones, 85% to 90% of them seen once. The source of this sequence is a man in his thirties or forties who had recovered from COVID-19. The sample was PBMCs or T cells enriched from blood (not recorded which). V is TRBV3-1 (or the pseudogene TRBV3-2) and J is TRBJ1-6; no reliable D call. For the CDR3, the DNA is TGTGCCAGCAGCCAGGCGCAGGAGGGCCGGCCACCCCTCCACTTT. Amino acids: CASSQAQEGRPPLHF.